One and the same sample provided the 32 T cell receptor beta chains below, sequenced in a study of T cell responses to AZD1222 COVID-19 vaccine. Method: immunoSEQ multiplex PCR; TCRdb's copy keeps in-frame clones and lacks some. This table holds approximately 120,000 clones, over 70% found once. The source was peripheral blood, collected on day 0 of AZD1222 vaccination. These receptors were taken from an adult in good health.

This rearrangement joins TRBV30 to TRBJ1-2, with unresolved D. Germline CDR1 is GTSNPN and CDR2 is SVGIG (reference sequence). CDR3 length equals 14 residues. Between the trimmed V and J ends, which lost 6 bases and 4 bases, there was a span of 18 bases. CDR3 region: CACSERSSGYGYTF. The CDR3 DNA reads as TGTGCCTGCTCCGAGCGGAGTTCCGGCTATGGCTACACCTTC.

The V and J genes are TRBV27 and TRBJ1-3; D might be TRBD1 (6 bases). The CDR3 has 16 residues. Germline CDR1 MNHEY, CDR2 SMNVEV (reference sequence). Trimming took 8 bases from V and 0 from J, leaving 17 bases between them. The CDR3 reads CASRRGGGSSGNTIYF. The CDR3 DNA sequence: TGTGCCAGCCGCCGTGGAGGGGGAAGCTCTGGAAACACCATATATTTT.

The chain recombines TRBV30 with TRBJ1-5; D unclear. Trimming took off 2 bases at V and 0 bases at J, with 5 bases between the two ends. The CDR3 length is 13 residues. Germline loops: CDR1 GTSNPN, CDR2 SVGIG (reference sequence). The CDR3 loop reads CAWSLSSNQPQHF. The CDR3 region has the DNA TGTGCCTGGAGTCTGAGTAGCAATCAGCCCCAGCATTTT. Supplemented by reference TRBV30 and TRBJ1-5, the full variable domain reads SQTIHQWPATLVQPVGSPLSLECTVEGTSNPNLYWYRQAAGRGLQLLFYSVGIGQISSEVPQNLSASRPQDRQFILSSKKLLLSDSGFYLCAWSLSSNQPQHFGDGTRLSIL.

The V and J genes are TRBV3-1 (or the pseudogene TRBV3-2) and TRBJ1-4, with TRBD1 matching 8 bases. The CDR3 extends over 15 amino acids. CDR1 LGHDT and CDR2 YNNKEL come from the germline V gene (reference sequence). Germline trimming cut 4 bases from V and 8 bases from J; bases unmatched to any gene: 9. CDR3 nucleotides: TGTGCCAGCAGCCCTACCACAGGGGGAGGGGAAAAACTGTTTTTT. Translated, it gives CASSPTTGGGEKLFF.

The DNA of the CDR3 is TGCGCCAGCAGCTTGGATAGCACAGATACGCAGTATTTT. Encoded protein: CASSLDSTDTQYF. The chain employs TRBV5-1 and TRBJ2-3; unclear D gene. Germline values: CDR1 SGHRS, CDR2 YFSETQ. The CDR3 contains 13 residues. Trimming cost V 0 bases and J 0 bases, with 2 bases left between them.

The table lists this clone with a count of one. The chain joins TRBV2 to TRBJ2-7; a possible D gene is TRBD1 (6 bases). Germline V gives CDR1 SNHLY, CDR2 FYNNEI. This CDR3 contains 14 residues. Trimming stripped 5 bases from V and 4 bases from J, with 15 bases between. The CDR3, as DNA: TGTGCCAGCAGTTCAACAGGGATGGGATACGAGCAGTACTTC. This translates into CASSSTGMGYEQYF.

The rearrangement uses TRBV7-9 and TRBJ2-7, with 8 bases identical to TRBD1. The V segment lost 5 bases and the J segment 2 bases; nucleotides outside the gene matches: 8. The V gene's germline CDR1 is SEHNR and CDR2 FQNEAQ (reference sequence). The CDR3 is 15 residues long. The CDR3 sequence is CASSPGTGQAYEQYF. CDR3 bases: TGTGCCAGCAGCCCAGGGACAGGTCAAGCCTACGAGCAGTACTTC.

The DNA of the CDR3 is TGTGCCAGCAGTCCTGATAGCAATCAGCCCCAGCATTTT. Its translation: CASSPDSNQPQHF. V usage is TRBV12-3 or TRBV12-4 and J usage is TRBJ1-5; D call uncertain. The V gene lost 5 bases and the J gene lost 0 bases, with 5 bases spanning the gap. The CDR3 has 13 amino acids.

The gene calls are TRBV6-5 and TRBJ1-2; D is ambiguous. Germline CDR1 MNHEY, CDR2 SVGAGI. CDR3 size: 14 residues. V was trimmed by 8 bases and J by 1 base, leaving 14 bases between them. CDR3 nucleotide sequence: TGTGCCAGCTCCCCCTCGGGGATTAACTATGGCTACACCTTC. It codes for CASSPSGINYGYTF.

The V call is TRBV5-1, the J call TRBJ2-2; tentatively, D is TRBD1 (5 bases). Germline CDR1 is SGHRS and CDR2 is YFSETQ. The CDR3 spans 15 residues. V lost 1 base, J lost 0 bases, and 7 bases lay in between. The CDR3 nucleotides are TGCGCCAGCAGCTTGCTCAGGGCGAACACCGGGGAGCTGTTTTTT. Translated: CASSLLRANTGELFF.

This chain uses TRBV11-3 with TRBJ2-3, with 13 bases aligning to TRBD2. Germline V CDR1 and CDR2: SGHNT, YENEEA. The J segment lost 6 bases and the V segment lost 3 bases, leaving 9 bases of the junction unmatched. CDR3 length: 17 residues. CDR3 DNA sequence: TGTGCCAGCAGCTTGGGTGTGACTAGCGGGGGGTTGGATACGCAGTATTTT. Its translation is CASSLGVTSGGLDTQYF.

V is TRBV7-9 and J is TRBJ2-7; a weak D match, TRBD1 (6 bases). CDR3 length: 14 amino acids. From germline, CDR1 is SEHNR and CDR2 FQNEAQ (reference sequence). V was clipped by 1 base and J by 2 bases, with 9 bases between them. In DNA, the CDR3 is TGTGCCAGCAGCTTAGTTGCAGGGGCCTACGAGCAGTACTTC. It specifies CASSLVAGAYEQYF.

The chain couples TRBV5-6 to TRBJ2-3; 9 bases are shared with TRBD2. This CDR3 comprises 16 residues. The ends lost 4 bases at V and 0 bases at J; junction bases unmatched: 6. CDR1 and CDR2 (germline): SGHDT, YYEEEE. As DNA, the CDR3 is TGTGCCAGCAGCCCACCTAGCGGGGAAAGCACAGATACGCAGTATTTT. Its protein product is CASSPPSGESTDTQYF.

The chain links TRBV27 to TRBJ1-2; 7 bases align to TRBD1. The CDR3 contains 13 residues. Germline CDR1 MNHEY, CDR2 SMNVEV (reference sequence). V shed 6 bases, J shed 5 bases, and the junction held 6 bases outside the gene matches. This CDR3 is CASSEGQLYGYTF. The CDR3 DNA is TGTGCCAGCAGCGAGGGACAGCTTTATGGCTACACCTTC.

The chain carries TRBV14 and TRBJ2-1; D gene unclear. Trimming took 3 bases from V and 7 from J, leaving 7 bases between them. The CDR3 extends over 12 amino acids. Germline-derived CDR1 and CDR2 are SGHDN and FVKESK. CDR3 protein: CASSHYWNEQFF. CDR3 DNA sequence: TGTGCCAGCAGCCATTATTGGAATGAGCAGTTCTTC.

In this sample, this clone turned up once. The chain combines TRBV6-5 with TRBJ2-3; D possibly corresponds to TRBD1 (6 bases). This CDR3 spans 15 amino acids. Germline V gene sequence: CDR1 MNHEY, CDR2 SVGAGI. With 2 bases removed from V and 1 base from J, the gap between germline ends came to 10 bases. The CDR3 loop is CASSYGEGGTDTQYF. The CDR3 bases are TGTGCCAGCAGTTACGGAGAGGGGGGCACAGATACGCAGTATTTT.

Here the CDR3 reads CASGQGDTEAFF. The DNA of the CDR3 is TGTGCCTCGGGACAGGGCGACACTGAAGCTTTCTTT. The V call is TRBV10-3, the J call TRBJ1-1; 9 positions match TRBD1. Germline assignment: CDR1 ENHRY and CDR2 SYGVKD. V lost 11 bases, J lost 3 bases, and 4 bases stayed unmatched. The CDR3 length is 12 residues.

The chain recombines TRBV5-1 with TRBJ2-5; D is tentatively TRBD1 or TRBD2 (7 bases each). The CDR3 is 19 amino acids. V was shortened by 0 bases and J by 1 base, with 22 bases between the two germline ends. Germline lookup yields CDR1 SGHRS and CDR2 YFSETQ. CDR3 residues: CASSLELAGAGGTQETQYF. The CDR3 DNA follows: TGCGCCAGCAGCTTGGAACTGGCGGGGGCAGGGGGGACCCAAGAGACCCAGTACTTC.

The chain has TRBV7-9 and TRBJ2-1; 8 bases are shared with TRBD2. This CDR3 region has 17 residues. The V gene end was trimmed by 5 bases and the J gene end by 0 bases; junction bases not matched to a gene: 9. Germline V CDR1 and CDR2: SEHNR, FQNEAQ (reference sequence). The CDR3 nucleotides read TGTGCCAGCAGCCCTCGGGAGGGGCCTTTCTCCTACAATGAGCAGTTCTTC. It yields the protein CASSPREGPFSYNEQFF.

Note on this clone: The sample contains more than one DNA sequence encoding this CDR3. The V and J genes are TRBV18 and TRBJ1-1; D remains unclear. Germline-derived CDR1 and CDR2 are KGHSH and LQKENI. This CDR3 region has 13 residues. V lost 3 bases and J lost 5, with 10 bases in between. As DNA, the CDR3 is TGTGCCAGCTCACCTTTGAGGGATACTGAAGCTTTCTTT. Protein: CASSPLRDTEAFF.

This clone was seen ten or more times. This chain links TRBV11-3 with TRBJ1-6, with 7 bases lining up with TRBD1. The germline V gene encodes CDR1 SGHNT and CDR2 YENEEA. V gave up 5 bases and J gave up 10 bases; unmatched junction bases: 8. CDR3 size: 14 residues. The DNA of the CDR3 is TGTGCCAGCAGCACAGGGGAGGGAGGATCACCCCTCCACTTT. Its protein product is CASSTGEGGSPLHF. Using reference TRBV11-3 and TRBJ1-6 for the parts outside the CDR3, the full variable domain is EAGVVQSPRYKIIEKKQPVAFWCNPISGHNTLYWYLQNLGQGPELLIRYENEEAVDDSQLPKDRFSAERLKGVDSTLKIQPAELGDSAVYLCASSTGEGGSPLHFGNGTRLTVT.

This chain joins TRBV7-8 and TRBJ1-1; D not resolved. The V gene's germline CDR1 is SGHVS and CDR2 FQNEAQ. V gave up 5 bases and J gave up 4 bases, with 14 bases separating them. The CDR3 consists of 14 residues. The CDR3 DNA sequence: TGTGCCAGCAGCCCCCTTAGCGGGCCCACTGAAGCTTTCTTT. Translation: CASSPLSGPTEAFF.

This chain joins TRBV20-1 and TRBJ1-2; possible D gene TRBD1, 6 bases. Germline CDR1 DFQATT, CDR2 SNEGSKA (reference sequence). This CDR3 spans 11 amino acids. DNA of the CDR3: TGCAGGGGGGCGGGGAACTATGGCTACACCTTC. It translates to CRGAGNYGYTF.

The CDR3 DNA follows: TGTGCCAGTAGTATCAATCAGCCCCAGCATTTT. This encodes CASSINQPQHF. The chain combines TRBV19 with TRBJ1-5; D call uncertain. This CDR3 has 11 residues. Germline lookup yields CDR1 LNHDA and CDR2 SQIVND (reference sequence). V was shortened by 3 bases and J by 3 bases, with 0 bases between the two germline ends.

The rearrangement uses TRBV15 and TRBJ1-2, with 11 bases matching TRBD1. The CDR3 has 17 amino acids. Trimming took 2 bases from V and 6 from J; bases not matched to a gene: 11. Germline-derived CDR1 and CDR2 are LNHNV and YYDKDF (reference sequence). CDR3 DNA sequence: TGTGCCACCAGCAGACCGTTTGGACAGGGGGCGTTTCATGGCTACACCTTC. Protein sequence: CATSRPFGQGAFHGYTF.

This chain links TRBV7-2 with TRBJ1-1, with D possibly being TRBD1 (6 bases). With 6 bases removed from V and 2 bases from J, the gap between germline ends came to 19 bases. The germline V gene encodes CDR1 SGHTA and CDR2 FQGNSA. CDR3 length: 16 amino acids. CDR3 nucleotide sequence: TGTGCCAGCAGGCCAAGAAGGACAGCTGAAAACACTGAAGCTTTCTTT. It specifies CASRPRRTAENTEAFF. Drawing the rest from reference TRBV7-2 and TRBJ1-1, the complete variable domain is GAGVSQSPSNKVTEKGKDVELRCDPISGHTALYWYRQSLGQGLEFLIYFQGNSAPDKSGLPSDRFSAERTGGSVSTLTIQRTQQEDSAVYLCASRPRRTAENTEAFFGQGTRLTVV.

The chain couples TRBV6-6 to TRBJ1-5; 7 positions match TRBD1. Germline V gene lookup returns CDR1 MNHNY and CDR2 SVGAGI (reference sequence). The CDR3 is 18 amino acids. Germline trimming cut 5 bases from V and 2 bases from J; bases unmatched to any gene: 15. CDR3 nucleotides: TGTGCCAGCAGTCCCATCGGGACAGCGGATTTACGCAATCAGCCCCAGCATTTT. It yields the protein CASSPIGTADLRNQPQHF.

CDR3 nucleotide sequence: TGTGCCAGCAGCTTAGGGGGACTAGCGGGAGTTGACGAGCAGTTCTTC. Translation gives CASSLGGLAGVDEQFF. The chain employs TRBV7-2 and TRBJ2-1, with TRBD2 identical over 14 bases. The trim removed 1 base at V and 10 bases at J, leaving 6 bases unmatched. The CDR3 has 16 amino acids. Per germline, CDR1 SGHTA and CDR2 FQGNSA.

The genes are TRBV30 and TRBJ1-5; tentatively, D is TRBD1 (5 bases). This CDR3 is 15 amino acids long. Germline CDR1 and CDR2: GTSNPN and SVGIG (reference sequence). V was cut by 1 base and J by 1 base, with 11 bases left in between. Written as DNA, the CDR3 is TGTGCCTGGAGTGAGGGGACGGTAAGCAATCAGCCCCAGCATTTT. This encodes CAWSEGTVSNQPQHF.

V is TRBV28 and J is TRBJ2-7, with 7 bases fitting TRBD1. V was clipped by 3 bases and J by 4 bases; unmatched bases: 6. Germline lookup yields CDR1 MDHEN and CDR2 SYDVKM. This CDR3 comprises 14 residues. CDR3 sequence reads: CASSFAGGRYEQYF. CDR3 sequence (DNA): TGTGCCAGCAGTTTCGCAGGGGGACGATACGAGCAGTACTTC.

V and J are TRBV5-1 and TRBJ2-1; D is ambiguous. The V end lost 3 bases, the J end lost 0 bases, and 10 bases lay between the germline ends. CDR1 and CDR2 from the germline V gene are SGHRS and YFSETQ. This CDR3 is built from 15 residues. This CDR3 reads CASSSAEGSYNEQFF. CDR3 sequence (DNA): TGCGCCAGCAGCTCGGCGGAAGGCTCCTACAATGAGCAGTTCTTC.

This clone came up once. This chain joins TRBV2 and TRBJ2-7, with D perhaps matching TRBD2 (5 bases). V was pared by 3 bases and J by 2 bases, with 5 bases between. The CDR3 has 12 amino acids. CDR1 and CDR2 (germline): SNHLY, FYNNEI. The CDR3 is CASSERAYEQYF. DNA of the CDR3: TGTGCCAGCAGTGAGAGGGCCTACGAGCAGTACTTC.